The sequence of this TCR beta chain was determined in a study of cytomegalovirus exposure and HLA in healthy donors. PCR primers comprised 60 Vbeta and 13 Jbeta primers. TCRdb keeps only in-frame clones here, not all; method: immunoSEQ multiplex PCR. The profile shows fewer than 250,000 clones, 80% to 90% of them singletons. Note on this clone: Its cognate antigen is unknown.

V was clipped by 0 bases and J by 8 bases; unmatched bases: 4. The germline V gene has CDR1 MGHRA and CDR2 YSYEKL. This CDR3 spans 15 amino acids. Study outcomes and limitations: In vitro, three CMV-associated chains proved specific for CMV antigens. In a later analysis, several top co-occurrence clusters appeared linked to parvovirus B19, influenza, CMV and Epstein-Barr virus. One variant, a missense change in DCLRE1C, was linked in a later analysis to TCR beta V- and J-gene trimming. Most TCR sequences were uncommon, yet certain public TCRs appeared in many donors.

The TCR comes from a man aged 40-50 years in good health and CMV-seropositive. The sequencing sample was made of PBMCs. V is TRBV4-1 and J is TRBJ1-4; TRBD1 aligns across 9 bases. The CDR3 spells CASSQDGTGHEKLFF. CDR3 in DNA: TGCGCCAGCAGCCAAGACGGGACAGGGCACGAAAAACTGTTTTTT.